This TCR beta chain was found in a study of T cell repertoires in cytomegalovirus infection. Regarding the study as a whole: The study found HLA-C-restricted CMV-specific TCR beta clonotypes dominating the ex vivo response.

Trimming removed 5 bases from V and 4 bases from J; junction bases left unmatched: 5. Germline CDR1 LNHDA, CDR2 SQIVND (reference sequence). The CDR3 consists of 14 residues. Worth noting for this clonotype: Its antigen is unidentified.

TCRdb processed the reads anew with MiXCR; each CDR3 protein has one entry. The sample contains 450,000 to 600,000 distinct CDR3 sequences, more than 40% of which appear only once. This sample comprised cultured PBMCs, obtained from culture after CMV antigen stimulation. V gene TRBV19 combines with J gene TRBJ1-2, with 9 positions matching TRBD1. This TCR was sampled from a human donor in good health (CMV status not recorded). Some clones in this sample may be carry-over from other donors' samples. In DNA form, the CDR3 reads TGTGCCAGTAGTCCACAGGGGGCGATCTATGGCTACACCTTC. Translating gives CASSPQGAIYGYTF. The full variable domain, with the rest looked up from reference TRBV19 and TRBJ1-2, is DGGITQSPKYLFRKEGQNVTLSCEQNLNHDAMYWYRQDPGQGLRLIYYSQIVNDFQKGDIAEGYSVSREKKESFPLTVTSAQKNPTAFYLCASSPQGAIYGYTFGSGTRLTVV.